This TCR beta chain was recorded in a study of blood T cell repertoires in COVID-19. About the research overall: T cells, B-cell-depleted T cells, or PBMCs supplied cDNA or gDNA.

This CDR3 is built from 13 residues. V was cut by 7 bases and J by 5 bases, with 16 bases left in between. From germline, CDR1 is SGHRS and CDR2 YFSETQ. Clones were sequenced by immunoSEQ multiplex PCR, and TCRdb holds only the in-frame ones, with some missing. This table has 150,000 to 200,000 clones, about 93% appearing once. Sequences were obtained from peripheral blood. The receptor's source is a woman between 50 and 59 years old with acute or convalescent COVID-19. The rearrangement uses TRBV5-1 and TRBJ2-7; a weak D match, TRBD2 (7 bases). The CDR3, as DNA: TGCGCCAGCGGCGGGGGCTATGCGAACGAGCAGTACTTC. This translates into CASGGGYANEQYF. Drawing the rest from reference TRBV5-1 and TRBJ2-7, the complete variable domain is KAGVTQTPRYLIKTRGQQVTLSCSPISGHRSVSWYQQTPGQGLQFLFEYFSETQRNKGNFPGRFSGRQFSNSRSEMNVSTLELGDSALYLCASGGGYANEQYFGPGTRLTVT.